This TCR beta chain is from a study of radiation and T cells in renal cell carcinoma. Study-wide findings and caveats: In blood, top tumor clones expanded by 2 weeks, shrinking by 4.

Trimming stripped 2 bases from V and 1 base from J, with 9 bases between. The CDR3 has 14 residues. Germline lookup yields CDR1 SGDLS and CDR2 YYNGEE. Time point indicated: blood 4 weeks post-SBRT, at nephrectomy. Treatment reported: 15 Gy SBRT to primary tumor, nephrectomy 4 weeks later. After SBRT, blood was collected at 2 and 4 weeks, plus baseline. This renal cell carcinoma was of the clear cell type. Worth noting for this clone: The antigen remains unidentified.

Assay: immunoSEQ multiplex PCR; the TCRdb copy retains only in-frame clones and omits some. Altogether 75,000 to 90,000 clones are present, 80% to 90% being singletons, with the ten largest covering nearly 6%. The chain combines TRBV9 with TRBJ2-5; D perhaps matches TRBD1 (5 bases). The material sequenced was blood, taken from a patient whose treatment included radiotherapy and nephrectomy. This receptor was obtained from a woman between 70 and 85 years old with renal cell carcinoma. The CDR3 DNA reads TGTGCCAGCAGCGTCCGACAGACCCAAGAGACCCAGTACTTC. The encoded protein is CASSVRQTQETQYF.